Listed below are T cell receptor beta chains from one sample, sequenced in a study of T cell responses to AZD1222 COVID-19 vaccine. Sequencing used immunoSEQ multiplex PCR; TCRdb keeps in-frame clones, though not all of them. The data show 110,000 to 150,000 clones, 88% seen once. This specimen consisted of peripheral blood, obtained 28 days after the second AZD1222 dose. The receptor set was obtained from an adult who received the AZD1222 COVID-19 vaccine. CDR3s include the opening cysteine and the closing phenylalanine or tryptophan. D genes are given only for firm matches. Clone size is stated in some rows and not others, as once, few, many or a class when expanded.

len: 14
abundance: -
j_gene: TRBJ2-5
v_gene: TRBV6-5
d_gene: TRBD1
CDR3nt: TGTGCCAGCAGTTTCGGGACAGGGGAAGAGACCCAGTACTTC
CDR3aa: CASSFGTGEETQYF

len: 13
abundance: once
j_gene: TRBJ1-2
v_gene: TRBV4-2
d_gene: -
CDR3nt: TGTGCCAGCCTCGGCAGGGGCATCTATGGCTACACCTTC
CDR3aa: CASLGRGIYGYTF

len: 13
abundance: -
j_gene: TRBJ2-1
v_gene: TRBV3-1/TRBV3-2
d_gene: -
CDR3nt: TGTGCCAGCAGCCAAGGCTATGTAGATGAGCAGTTCTTC
CDR3aa: CASSQGYVDEQFF

len: 14
abundance: -
j_gene: TRBJ1-5
v_gene: TRBV6-5
d_gene: TRBD1
CDR3nt: TGTGCCAGCATTTGGAACAGGGGGAATCAGCCCCAGCATTTT
CDR3aa: CASIWNRGNQPQHF

len: 14
abundance: -
j_gene: TRBJ1-5
v_gene: TRBV18
d_gene: TRBD1
CDR3nt: TGTGCCAGCGCCGGACAGGGGGGCCATCAGCCCCAGCATTTT
CDR3aa: CASAGQGGHQPQHF

len: 13
abundance: -
j_gene: TRBJ1-1
v_gene: TRBV27
d_gene: TRBD1
CDR3nt: TGTGCCAGCAGTCTCTTGACAGGGACTGAAGCTTTCTTT
CDR3aa: CASSLLTGTEAFF

len: 14
abundance: few
j_gene: TRBJ1-1
v_gene: TRBV3-1/TRBV3-2
d_gene: TRBD1
CDR3nt: TGTGCCAGCAGCCCGAACAGGGGGCAAACTGAAGCTTTCTTT
CDR3aa: CASSPNRGQTEAFF

len: 15
abundance: -
j_gene: TRBJ2-1
v_gene: TRBV19
d_gene: TRBD1
CDR3nt: TGTGCCAGTAGTATATGGACAGGGCCCTACAATGAGCAGTTCTTC
CDR3aa: CASSIWTGPYNEQFF

len: 12
abundance: -
j_gene: TRBJ2-1
v_gene: TRBV30
d_gene: TRBD2
CDR3nt: TGTGCCTGGAGTGTACGGAGGACTAGACAGTTCTTC
CDR3aa: CAWSVRRTRQFF

len: 15
abundance: once
j_gene: TRBJ2-5
v_gene: TRBV2
d_gene: -
CDR3nt: TGTGCCAGCAGACATCGGGGCAGGGAGAAAGAGACCCAGTACTTC
CDR3aa: CASRHRGREKETQYF

len: 15
abundance: -
j_gene: TRBJ1-1
v_gene: TRBV4-1
d_gene: -
CDR3nt: TGCGCCAGCAGCCAAGGAGGTAGGGTGAGCACTGAAGCTTTCTTT
CDR3aa: CASSQGGRVSTEAFF

len: 15
abundance: -
j_gene: TRBJ1-1
v_gene: TRBV3-1/TRBV3-2
d_gene: -
CDR3nt: TGTGCCAGCAGCCAAGACGACGAACAGAACACTGAAGCTTTCTTT
CDR3aa: CASSQDDEQNTEAFF

len: 13
abundance: -
j_gene: TRBJ2-3
v_gene: TRBV5-6
d_gene: -
CDR3nt: TGTGCCAGCAGCTTTCTAGTCCCAGATACGCAGTATTTT
CDR3aa: CASSFLVPDTQYF

len: 14
abundance: few
j_gene: TRBJ1-4
v_gene: TRBV5-1
d_gene: -
CDR3nt: TGCGCCAGCAGCTTGGGGATGGGTAATGAAAAACTGTTTTTT
CDR3aa: CASSLGMGNEKLFF

len: 15
abundance: -
j_gene: TRBJ1-2
v_gene: TRBV19
d_gene: -
CDR3nt: TGTGCCAGTAATGTCCCTCCCCAGGGGTCCTATGGCTACACCTTC
CDR3aa: CASNVPPQGSYGYTF

len: 13
abundance: -
j_gene: TRBJ1-2
v_gene: TRBV28
d_gene: -
CDR3nt: TGTGCCAGCAGTTCTGACAGCCTGAGGGGCTACACCTTC
CDR3aa: CASSSDSLRGYTF

len: 12
abundance: -
j_gene: TRBJ2-3
v_gene: TRBV27
d_gene: -
CDR3nt: TGTGCCAGCAGTCCCCAGCTGGATACGCAGTATTTT
CDR3aa: CASSPQLDTQYF

len: 14
abundance: -
j_gene: TRBJ2-3
v_gene: TRBV13
d_gene: -
CDR3nt: TGTGCCAGCAGCTTAGCGGGAGTGACAGATACGCAGTATTTT
CDR3aa: CASSLAGVTDTQYF

len: 15
abundance: -
j_gene: TRBJ1-2
v_gene: TRBV29-1
d_gene: TRBD1
CDR3nt: TGCAGCGTTAGGGGAGACAGGGTGAGGAACTATGGCTACACCTTC
CDR3aa: CSVRGDRVRNYGYTF

len: 16
abundance: -
j_gene: TRBJ2-7
v_gene: TRBV6-2/TRBV6-3
d_gene: TRBD2
CDR3nt: TGTGCCAGCAGTCCGCAGACTAGCGGGGTGTCCTACGAGCAGTACTTC
CDR3aa: CASSPQTSGVSYEQYF

len: 12
abundance: -
j_gene: TRBJ2-5
v_gene: TRBV5-1
d_gene: -
CDR3nt: TGCGCCAGCAGCTTGGACCAAGAGACCCAGTACTTC
CDR3aa: CASSLDQETQYF

len: 14
abundance: -
j_gene: TRBJ1-2
v_gene: TRBV23-1
d_gene: -
CDR3nt: TGCGCCAGCAGTCAGATGGGTCCGTGTTTAGGCTACACCTTC
CDR3aa: CASSQMGPCLGYTF

len: 14
abundance: -
j_gene: TRBJ1-4
v_gene: TRBV5-5
d_gene: -
CDR3nt: TGTGCCAGCAGCCCCCCCGCAACCCTCGAAAAACTGTTTTTT
CDR3aa: CASSPPATLEKLFF

len: 13
abundance: few
j_gene: TRBJ1-1
v_gene: TRBV5-4
d_gene: -
CDR3nt: TGTGCCAGCAGCTTTGGAGGGAGCCCTGAAGCTTTCTTT
CDR3aa: CASSFGGSPEAFF

len: 13
abundance: -
j_gene: TRBJ1-1
v_gene: TRBV7-3
d_gene: -
CDR3nt: TGTGCCAGCAGCAGAGAGCCTAGAACTGAAGCTTTCTTT
CDR3aa: CASSREPRTEAFF

len: 14
abundance: -
j_gene: TRBJ1-5
v_gene: TRBV19
d_gene: -
CDR3nt: TGTGCCAGTAGTATCCTTGGGGGTGGACAGCCCCAGCATTTT
CDR3aa: CASSILGGGQPQHF

len: 16
abundance: -
j_gene: TRBJ1-5
v_gene: TRBV18
d_gene: TRBD1
CDR3nt: TGTGCCACCAAGGGGGCCCTTAGTCGTAGCAATCAGCCCCAGCATTTT
CDR3aa: CATKGALSRSNQPQHF

len: 13
abundance: -
j_gene: TRBJ1-1
v_gene: TRBV14
d_gene: -
CDR3nt: TGTGCCAGCAGCAAGACAGCCAACACTGAAGCTTTCTTT
CDR3aa: CASSKTANTEAFF

len: 13
abundance: -
j_gene: TRBJ1-1
v_gene: TRBV6-1
d_gene: -
CDR3nt: TGTGCCAGCAGTGAGTCGGGGAACACTGAAGCTTTCTTT
CDR3aa: CASSESGNTEAFF

len: 14
abundance: -
j_gene: TRBJ2-7
v_gene: TRBV2
d_gene: TRBD2
CDR3nt: TGTGCCAGCAGCTCCGGACGGGGGGTGAACGAGCAGTACTTC
CDR3aa: CASSSGRGVNEQYF

len: 19
abundance: -
j_gene: TRBJ1-3
v_gene: TRBV3-1/TRBV3-2
d_gene: -
CDR3nt: TGTGCCAGCAGCCAATGCCCACCTCGGGAGTCCCCCTCTGGAAACACCATATATTTT
CDR3aa: CASSQCPPRESPSGNTIYF

len: 15
abundance: -
j_gene: TRBJ2-5
v_gene: TRBV7-2
d_gene: -
CDR3nt: TGTGCCAGCAGCCAAAATAGTGGGCTACAAGAGACCCAGTACTTC
CDR3aa: CASSQNSGLQETQYF

len: 15
abundance: -
j_gene: TRBJ1-3
v_gene: TRBV6-2/TRBV6-3
d_gene: TRBD1
CDR3nt: TGTGCCAGCAGTTCGGCAGGGGGATCTGGAAACACCATATATTTT
CDR3aa: CASSSAGGSGNTIYF

len: 17
abundance: -
j_gene: TRBJ2-3
v_gene: TRBV7-6
d_gene: TRBD2
CDR3nt: TGTGCCAGCAGCTTAGTTGGGACTAGCGGGAGTATAGATACGCAGTATTTT
CDR3aa: CASSLVGTSGSIDTQYF

len: 14
abundance: -
j_gene: TRBJ1-2
v_gene: TRBV7-2
d_gene: -
CDR3nt: TGTGCCAGCAGCCTGGGATCCGCCTTTTCCGGCTACACCTTC
CDR3aa: CASSLGSAFSGYTF

len: 16
abundance: -
j_gene: TRBJ2-2
v_gene: TRBV19
d_gene: TRBD1
CDR3nt: TGTGCCAGTAGTCCTCTCGACAGGGGGAACACCGGGGAGCTGTTTTTT
CDR3aa: CASSPLDRGNTGELFF

len: 15
abundance: -
j_gene: TRBJ1-2
v_gene: TRBV11-2
d_gene: -
CDR3nt: TGTGCCAGCAGTTCCCCTCATAGACCAGGACATGGCTACACCTTC
CDR3aa: CASSSPHRPGHGYTF